This paragraph reports one T cell receptor (beta chain). The data belong to a study of T cell changes during pregnancy in multiple sclerosis. Only in-frame clones appear in the TCRdb table, and some are missing; sequencing was by immunoSEQ multiplex PCR. Seen here are some 75,000 clones, 90% to 95% observed once, and the top ten hold 0.85% to 1.3%. The TCR originated in a female donor with multiple sclerosis, enrolled in a pregnancy study. The material sequenced was peripheral blood, taken in the second trimester of pregnancy.

Here the CDR3 DNA reads TGTGCCAGCAGCTTAGGCGGGAGTCGAAACGAGCAGTACTTC. This sequence encodes CASSLGGSRNEQYF. The rearrangement links TRBV7-2 to TRBJ2-7; 7 bases agree with TRBD2. Trimming removed 1 base from V and 5 bases from J; junction bases left unmatched: 5. From germline, CDR1 is SGHTA and CDR2 FQGNSA. This CDR3 has 14 amino acids.